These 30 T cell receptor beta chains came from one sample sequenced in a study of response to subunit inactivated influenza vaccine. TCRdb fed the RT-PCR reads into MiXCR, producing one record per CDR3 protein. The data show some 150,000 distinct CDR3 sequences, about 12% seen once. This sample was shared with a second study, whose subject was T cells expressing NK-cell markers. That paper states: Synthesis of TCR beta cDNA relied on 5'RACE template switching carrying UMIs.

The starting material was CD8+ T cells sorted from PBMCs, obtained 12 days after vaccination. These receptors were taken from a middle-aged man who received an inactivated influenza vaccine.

In nucleotides, the CDR3 is TGCAGTGCCCCATCCTCGTTAACCAGCTCCTACAATGAGCAGTTCTTC. Protein sequence: CSAPSSLTSSYNEQFF. J is TRBJ2-1 and V is TRBV20-1; D is uncertain. Germline assignment: CDR1 DFQATT and CDR2 SNEGSKA (reference sequence). This CDR3 is built from 16 residues. Between the trimmed V and J ends, which lost 6 bases and 0 bases, there was a span of 18 bases.

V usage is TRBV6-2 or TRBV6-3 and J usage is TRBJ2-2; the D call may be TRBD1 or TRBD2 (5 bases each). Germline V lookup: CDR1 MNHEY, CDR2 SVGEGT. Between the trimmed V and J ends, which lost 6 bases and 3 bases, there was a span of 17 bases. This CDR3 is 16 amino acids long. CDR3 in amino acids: CASSRDRTGYTGELFF. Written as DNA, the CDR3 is TGTGCCAGCAGCAGGGATCGGACGGGGTACACCGGGGAGCTGTTTTTT.

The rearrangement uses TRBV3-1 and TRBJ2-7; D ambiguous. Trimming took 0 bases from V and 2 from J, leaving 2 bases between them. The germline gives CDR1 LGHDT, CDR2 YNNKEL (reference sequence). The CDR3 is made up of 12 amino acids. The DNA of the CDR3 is TGTGCCAGCAGCCAAGAGGCCTACGAGCAGTACTTC. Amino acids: CASSQEAYEQYF.

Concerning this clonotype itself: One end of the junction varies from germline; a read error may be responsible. As DNA, the CDR3 is TGTGCCAGAAGCTCGACAGGAAGAAGTAACTATGGCTACACCTTC. As protein: CARSSTGRSNYGYTF. The V gene is TRBV13, the J gene TRBJ1-2; a possible D gene is TRBD1 (6 bases). The CDR3 contains 15 residues. CDR1 and CDR2 from the germline V gene are PRHDT and FYEKMQ (reference sequence).

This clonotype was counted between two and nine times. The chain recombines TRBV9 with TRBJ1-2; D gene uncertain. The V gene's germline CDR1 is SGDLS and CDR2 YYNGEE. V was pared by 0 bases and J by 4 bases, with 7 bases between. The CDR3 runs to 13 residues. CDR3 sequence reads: CASSVAEGYGYTF. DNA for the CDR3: TGTGCCAGCAGCGTAGCCGAGGGCTATGGCTACACCTTC.

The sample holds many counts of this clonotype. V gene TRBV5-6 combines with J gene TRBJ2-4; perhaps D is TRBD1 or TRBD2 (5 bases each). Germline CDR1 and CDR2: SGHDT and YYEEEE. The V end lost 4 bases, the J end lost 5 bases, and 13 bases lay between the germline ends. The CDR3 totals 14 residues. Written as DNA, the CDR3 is TGTGCCAGCAGCACCGGGACCCCGCAAAACATTCAGTACTTC. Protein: CASSTGTPQNIQYF.

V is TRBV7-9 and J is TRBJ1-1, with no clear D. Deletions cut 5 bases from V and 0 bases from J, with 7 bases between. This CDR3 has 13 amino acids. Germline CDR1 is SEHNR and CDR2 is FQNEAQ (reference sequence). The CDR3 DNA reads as TGTGCCAGCAGCCCTAGTATGAACACTGAAGCTTTCTTT. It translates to CASSPSMNTEAFF.

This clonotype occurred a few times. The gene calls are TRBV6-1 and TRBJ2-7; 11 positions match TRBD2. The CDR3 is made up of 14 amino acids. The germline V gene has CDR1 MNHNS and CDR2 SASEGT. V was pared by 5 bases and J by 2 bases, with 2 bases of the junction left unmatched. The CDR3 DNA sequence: TGTGCCAGCAGTCTAGCGGGGGGTGCCTACGAGCAGTACTTC. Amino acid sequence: CASSLAGGAYEQYF.

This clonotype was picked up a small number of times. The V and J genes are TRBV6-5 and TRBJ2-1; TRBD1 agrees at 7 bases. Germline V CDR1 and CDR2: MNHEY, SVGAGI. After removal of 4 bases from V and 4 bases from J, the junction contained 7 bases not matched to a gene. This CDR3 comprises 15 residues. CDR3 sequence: CASSLGTALYNEQFF. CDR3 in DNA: TGTGCCAGCAGTTTGGGGACAGCCCTTTACAATGAGCAGTTCTTC.

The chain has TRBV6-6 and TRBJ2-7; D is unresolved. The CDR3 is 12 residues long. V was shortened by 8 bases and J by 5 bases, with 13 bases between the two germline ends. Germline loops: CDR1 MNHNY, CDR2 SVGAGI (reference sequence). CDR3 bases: TGTGCCAGCGGCATTATTTCCCACGAGCAGTACTTC. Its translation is CASGIISHEQYF.

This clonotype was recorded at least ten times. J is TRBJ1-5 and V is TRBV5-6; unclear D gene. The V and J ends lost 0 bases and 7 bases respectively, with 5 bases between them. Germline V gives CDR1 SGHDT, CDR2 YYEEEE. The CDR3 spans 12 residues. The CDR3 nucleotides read TGTGCCAGCAGCTTGGGTCGGCAGCCCCAGCATTTT. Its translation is CASSLGRQPQHF.

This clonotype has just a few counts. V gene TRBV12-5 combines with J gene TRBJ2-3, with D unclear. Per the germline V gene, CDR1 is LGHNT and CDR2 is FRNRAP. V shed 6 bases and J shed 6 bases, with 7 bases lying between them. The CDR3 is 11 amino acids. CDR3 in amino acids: CASGVPDTQYF. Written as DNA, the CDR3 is TGTGCTAGTGGGGTCCCGGATACGCAGTATTTT.

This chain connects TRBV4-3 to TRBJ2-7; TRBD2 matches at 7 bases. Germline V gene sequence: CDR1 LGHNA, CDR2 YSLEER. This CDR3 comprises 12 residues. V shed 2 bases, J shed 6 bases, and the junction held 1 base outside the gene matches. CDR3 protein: CASSQPGGEQYF. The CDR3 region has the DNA TGCGCCAGCAGCCAACCGGGAGGCGAGCAGTACTTC.

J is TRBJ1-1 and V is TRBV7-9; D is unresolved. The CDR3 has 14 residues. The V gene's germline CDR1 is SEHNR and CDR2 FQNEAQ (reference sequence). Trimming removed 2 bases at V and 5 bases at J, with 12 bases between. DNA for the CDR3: TGTGCCAGCAGCTTACTTGGGCGGGGAACTGAAGCTTTCTTT. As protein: CASSLLGRGTEAFF.

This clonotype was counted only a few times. CDR3 in amino acids: CASSPTDGTDTQYF. The CDR3 DNA sequence: TGCGCCAGCAGCCCAACCGACGGCACAGATACGCAGTATTTT. The V call is TRBV5-1, the J call TRBJ2-3; D gene ambiguous. CDR3 length equals 14 residues. Trimming pared 4 bases from V and 1 base from J, leaving 10 bases between. Germline assignment: CDR1 SGHRS and CDR2 YFSETQ.

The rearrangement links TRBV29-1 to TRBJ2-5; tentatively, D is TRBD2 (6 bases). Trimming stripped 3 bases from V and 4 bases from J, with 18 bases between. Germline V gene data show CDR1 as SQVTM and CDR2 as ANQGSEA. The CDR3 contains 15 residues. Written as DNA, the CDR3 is TGCAGCGTTGACCGAGGGAGGATTGGTCGAGAGACCCAGTACTTC. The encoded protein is CSVDRGRIGRETQYF.

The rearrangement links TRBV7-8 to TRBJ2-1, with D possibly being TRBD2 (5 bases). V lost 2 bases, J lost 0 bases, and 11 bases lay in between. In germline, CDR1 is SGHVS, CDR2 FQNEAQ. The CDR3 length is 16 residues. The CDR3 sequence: CASSLTAAGSYNEQFF. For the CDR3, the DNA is TGTGCCAGCAGCTTAACGGCCGCGGGCTCCTACAATGAGCAGTTCTTC.

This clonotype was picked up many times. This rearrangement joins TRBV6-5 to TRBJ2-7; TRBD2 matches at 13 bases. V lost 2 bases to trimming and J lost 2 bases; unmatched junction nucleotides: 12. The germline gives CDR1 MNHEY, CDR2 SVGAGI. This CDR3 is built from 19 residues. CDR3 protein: CASSYTEVPGTSGTYEQYF. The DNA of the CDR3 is TGTGCCAGCAGTTACACCGAAGTACCCGGGACTAGCGGGACCTACGAGCAGTACTTC.

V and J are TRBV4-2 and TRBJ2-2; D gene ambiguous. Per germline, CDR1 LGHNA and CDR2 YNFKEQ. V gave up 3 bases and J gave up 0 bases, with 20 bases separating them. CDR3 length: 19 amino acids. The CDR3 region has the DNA TGTGCCAGCAGCCACCGGACCGGAACACAAAACGCGAACACCGGGGAGCTGTTTTTT. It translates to CASSHRTGTQNANTGELFF.

The CDR3 sequence: CASSLAVSYEQYF. CDR3 bases: TGTGCCAGCAGCTTAGCCGTAAGCTACGAGCAGTACTTC. The gene calls are TRBV7-2 and TRBJ2-7; D remains ambiguous. Trimming stripped 0 bases from V and 3 bases from J, with 6 bases between. The length of the CDR3 is 13 residues. Looked up from germline, CDR1 is SGHTA and CDR2 is FQGNSA.

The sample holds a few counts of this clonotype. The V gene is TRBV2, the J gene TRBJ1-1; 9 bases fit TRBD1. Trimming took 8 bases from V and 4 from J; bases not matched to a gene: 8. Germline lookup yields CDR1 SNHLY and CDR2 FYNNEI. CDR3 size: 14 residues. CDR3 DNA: TGTGCCAGCTCCTTGGACAGGGGTGGCACTGAAGCTTTCTTT. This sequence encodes CASSLDRGGTEAFF.

The CDR3: CASSLATGGTYEQYF. Written as DNA, the CDR3 is TGTGCCAGCAGCCTAGCGACAGGGGGAACCTACGAGCAGTACTTC. This chain joins TRBV2 and TRBJ2-7, with 9 positions matching TRBD1. CDR3 length: 15 amino acids. V was clipped by 6 bases and J by 2 bases; unmatched bases: 8. The V gene's germline CDR1 is SNHLY and CDR2 FYNNEI.

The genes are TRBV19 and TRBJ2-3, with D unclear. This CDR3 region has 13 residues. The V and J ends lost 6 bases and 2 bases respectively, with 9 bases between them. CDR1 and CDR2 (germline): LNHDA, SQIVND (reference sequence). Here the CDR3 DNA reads TGTGCCAGTAGGACCTGGACCACAGATACGCAGTATTTT. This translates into CASRTWTTDTQYF.

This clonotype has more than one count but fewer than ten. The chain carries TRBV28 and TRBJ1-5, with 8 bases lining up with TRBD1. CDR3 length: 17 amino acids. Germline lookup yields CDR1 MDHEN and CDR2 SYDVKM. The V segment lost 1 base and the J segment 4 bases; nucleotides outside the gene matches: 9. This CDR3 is CASSLYRGITTNQPQHF. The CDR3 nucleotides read TGTGCCAGCAGTTTATACAGGGGGATAACCACTAATCAGCCCCAGCATTTT. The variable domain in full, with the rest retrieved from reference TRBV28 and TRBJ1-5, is DVKVTQSSRYLVKRTGEKVFLECVQDMDHENMFWYRQDPGLGLRLIYFSYDVKMKEKGDIPEGYSVSREKKERFSLILESASTNQTSMYLCASSLYRGITTNQPQHFGDGTRLSIL.

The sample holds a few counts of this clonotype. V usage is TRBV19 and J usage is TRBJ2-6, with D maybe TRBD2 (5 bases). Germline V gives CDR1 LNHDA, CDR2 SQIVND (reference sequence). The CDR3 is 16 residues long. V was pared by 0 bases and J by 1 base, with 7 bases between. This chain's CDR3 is CASSIDSGSGANVLTF. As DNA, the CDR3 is TGTGCCAGTAGTATAGATTCGGGGTCTGGGGCCAACGTCCTGACTTTC.

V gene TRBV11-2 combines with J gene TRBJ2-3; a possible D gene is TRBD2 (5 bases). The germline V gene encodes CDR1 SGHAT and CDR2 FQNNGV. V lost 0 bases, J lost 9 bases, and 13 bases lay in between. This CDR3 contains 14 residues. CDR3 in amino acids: CASSLDLAGETQYF. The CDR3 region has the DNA TGTGCCAGCAGCTTAGATCTTGCCGGGGAAACGCAGTATTTT.

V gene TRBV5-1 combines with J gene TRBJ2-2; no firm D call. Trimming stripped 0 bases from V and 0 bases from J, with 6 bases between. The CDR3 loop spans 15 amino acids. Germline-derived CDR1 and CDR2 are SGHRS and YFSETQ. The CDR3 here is CASSLEVSNTGELFF. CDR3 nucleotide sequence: TGCGCCAGCAGCTTGGAGGTTTCGAACACCGGGGAGCTGTTTTTT.

Here the CDR3 reads CATSDRGYEQYF. The CDR3 DNA follows: TGTGCCACCAGTGACAGGGGATACGAGCAGTACTTC. The gene calls are TRBV15 and TRBJ2-7; 8 nucleotides align to TRBD1. CDR3 length: 12 amino acids. Germline loops: CDR1 LNHNV, CDR2 YYDKDF (reference sequence). V gave up 6 bases and J gave up 4 bases; unmatched junction bases: 2.

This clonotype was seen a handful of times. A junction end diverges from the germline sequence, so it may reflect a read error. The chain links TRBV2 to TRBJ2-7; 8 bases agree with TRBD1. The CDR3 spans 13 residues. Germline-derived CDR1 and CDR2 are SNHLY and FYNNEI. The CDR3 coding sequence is TGTGCCAGCAGCGAAGACAGGGGCGGGGAGCAGTACTTC. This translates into CASSEDRGGEQYF.

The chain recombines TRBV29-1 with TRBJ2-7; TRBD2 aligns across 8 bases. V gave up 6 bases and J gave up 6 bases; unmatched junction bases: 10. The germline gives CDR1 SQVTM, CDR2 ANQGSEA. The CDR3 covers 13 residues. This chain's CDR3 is CSVVSGNTGEQYF. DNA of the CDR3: TGCAGCGTCGTTAGCGGGAACACCGGCGAGCAGTACTTC.